The clone carrying this TCR beta chain came up a few times. Before they underwent DNA extraction, samples held roughly 0.95-11 million cryopreserved PBMC. This specimen belongs to a study of long-term antiretroviral therapy in people with HIV. Run at survey level, the immunoSEQ assay was version v3.0. Method: immunoSEQ multiplex PCR; TCRdb's copy keeps in-frame clones and lacks some. This sample yields under 30,000 clones, of which about 80% are seen a single time; about 7.3% belongs to the top ten. The CDR3 has 11 amino acids. Trimming stripped 4 bases from V and 5 bases from J, with 2 bases between. The germline V gene has CDR1 SNHLY and CDR2 FYNNEI.

Sequencing used unsorted PBMCs, obtained 0.3 years after starting antiretroviral therapy. The genes are TRBV2 and TRBJ2-2, with D uncertain. The origin of this receptor is a man aged 35 to 55 with HIV. CDR3 DNA: TGTGCCAGCAGTGTGACCGGGGAGCTGTTTTTT. Translated, it gives CASSVTGELFF.